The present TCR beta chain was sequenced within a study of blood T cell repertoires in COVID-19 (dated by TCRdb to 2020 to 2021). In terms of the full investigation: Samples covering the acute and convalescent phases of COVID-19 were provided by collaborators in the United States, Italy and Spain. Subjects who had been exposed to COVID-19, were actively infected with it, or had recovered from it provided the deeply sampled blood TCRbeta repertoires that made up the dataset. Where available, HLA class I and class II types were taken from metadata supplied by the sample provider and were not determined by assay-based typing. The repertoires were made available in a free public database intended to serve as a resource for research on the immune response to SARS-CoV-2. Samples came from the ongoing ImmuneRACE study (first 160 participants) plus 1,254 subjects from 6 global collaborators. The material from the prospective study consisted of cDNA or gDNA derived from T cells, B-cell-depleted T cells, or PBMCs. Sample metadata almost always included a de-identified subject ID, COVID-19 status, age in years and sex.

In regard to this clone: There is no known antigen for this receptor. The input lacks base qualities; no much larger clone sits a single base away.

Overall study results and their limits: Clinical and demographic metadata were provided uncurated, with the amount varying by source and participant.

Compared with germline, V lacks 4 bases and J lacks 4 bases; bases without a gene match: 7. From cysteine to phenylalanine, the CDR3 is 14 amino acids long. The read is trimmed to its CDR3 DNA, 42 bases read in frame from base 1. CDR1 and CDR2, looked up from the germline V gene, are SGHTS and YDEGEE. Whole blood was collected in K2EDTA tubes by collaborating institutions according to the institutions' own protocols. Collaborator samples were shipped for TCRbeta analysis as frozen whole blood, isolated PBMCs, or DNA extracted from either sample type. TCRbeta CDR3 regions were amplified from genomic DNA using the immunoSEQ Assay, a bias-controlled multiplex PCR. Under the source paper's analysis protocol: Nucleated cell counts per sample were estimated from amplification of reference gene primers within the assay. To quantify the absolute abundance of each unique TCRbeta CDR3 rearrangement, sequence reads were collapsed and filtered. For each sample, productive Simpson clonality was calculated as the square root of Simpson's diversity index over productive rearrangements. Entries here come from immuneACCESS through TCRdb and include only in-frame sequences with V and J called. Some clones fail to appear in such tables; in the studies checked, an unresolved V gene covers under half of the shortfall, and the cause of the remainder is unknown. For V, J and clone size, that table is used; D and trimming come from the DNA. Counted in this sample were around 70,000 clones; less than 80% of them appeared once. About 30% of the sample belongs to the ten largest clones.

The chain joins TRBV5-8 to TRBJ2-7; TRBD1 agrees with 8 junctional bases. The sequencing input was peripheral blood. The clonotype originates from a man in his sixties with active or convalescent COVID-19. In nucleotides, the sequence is TGTGCCAGCAGCACCAGACAGGGGTCGTACGAGCAGTACTTC. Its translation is CASSTRQGSYEQYF.